Each of the 27 T cell receptor beta chains below was sequenced from the same sample in a study of blood T cell repertoires in COVID-19. The protocol was immunoSEQ multiplex PCR, while the TCRdb copy is restricted to in-frame clones and leaves out a portion. The data contain about 220,000 clones, 82% of them seen just once; the ten biggest clones take up approximately 3.6%. Sequencing input: PBMCs or T cells enriched from blood (not recorded which). These receptors originate from a woman aged 60-75 years who had recovered from COVID-19.

V gene TRBV9 combines with J gene TRBJ1-4; TRBD1 matches at 7 bases. Germline CDR1 SGDLS, CDR2 YYNGEE. Trimming removed 5 bases from V and 3 bases from J; junction bases left unmatched: 4. The CDR3 is made up of 14 amino acids. CDR3 protein: CASSVQGSNEKLFF. The CDR3 DNA reads TGTGCCAGCAGTGTACAGGGGTCTAATGAAAAACTGTTTTTT.

This chain connects TRBV28 to TRBJ2-1; D is ambiguous. Germline CDR1 and CDR2: MDHEN and SYDVKM. V lost 6 bases to trimming and J lost 8 bases, with 17 bases between them. The CDR3 totals 14 residues. CDR3 protein: CASRPTPLSDEQFF. The CDR3 DNA is TGTGCCAGCAGACCGACTCCGTTAAGCGATGAGCAGTTCTTC. The complete variable domain, with remaining parts taken from reference TRBV28 and TRBJ2-1, reads DVKVTQSSRYLVKRTGEKVFLECVQDMDHENMFWYRQDPGLGLRLIYFSYDVKMKEKGDIPEGYSVSREKKERFSLILESASTNQTSMYLCASRPTPLSDEQFFGPGTRLTVL.

In its sample, this clone was seen once. The rearrangement uses TRBV5-5 and TRBJ1-1; D gene ambiguous. CDR3 length: 14 residues. The V and J ends lost 2 bases and 1 base respectively, with 9 bases between them. In germline, CDR1 is SGHKS, CDR2 YYEKEE (reference sequence). The chain's CDR3 is CASSFIGGNTEAFF. CDR3 bases: TGTGCCAGCAGCTTTATCGGTGGGAACACTGAAGCTTTCTTT.

V and J are TRBV3-1 (or the pseudogene TRBV3-2) and TRBJ2-5; TRBD2 matches at 7 bases. This CDR3 is built from 13 residues. V lost 8 bases, J lost 7 bases, and 10 bases stayed unmatched. Germline-derived CDR1 and CDR2 are LGHDT and YNNKEL (reference sequence). CDR3 in amino acids: CASGKRGRGTQYF. In DNA form, the CDR3 reads TGTGCCAGCGGTAAGCGGGGCCGAGGGACCCAGTACTTC.

The rearrangement uses TRBV5-6 and TRBJ1-2, with D possibly matching TRBD1 (6 bases). The CDR3 contains 14 residues. V lost 5 bases to trimming and J lost 4 bases, with 15 bases between them. CDR1 and CDR2 from the germline V gene are SGHDT and YYEEEE. CDR3 nucleotides: TGTGCCAGCAGATCAAAGGGGACAATCTATGGCTACACCTTC. The encoded protein is CASRSKGTIYGYTF.

The CDR3 region has the DNA TGTGCCAGCAGCGCCCGGACAGGGGGAACAGATACGCAGTATTTT. Its protein is CASSARTGGTDTQYF. This chain joins TRBV7-2 and TRBJ2-3, with TRBD1 identical over 10 bases. V lost 5 bases to trimming and J lost 3 bases; unmatched junction nucleotides: 5. CDR1 and CDR2 from the germline V gene are SGHTA and FQGNSA. CDR3 length equals 15 residues. Variable domain in full (rest from reference TRBV7-2 and TRBJ2-3): GAGVSQSPSNKVTEKGKDVELRCDPISGHTALYWYRQSLGQGLEFLIYFQGNSAPDKSGLPSDRFSAERTGGSVSTLTIQRTQQEDSAVYLCASSARTGGTDTQYFGPGTRLTVL.

The V gene is TRBV27, the J gene TRBJ2-1; 10 bases line up with TRBD2. CDR1 MNHEY and CDR2 SMNVEV come from the germline V gene (reference sequence). The CDR3 spans 15 residues. V gave up 2 bases and J gave up 4 bases; unmatched junction bases: 2. Written as DNA, the CDR3 is TGTGCCAGCAGTTTACGACTAGCGGGTTACAATGAGCAGTTCTTC. As protein: CASSLRLAGYNEQFF.

The rearrangement uses TRBV19 and TRBJ1-6; 9 bases fit TRBD1. This CDR3 has 15 amino acids. With 4 bases clipped from V and 7 bases from J, the junction kept 5 bases outside the gene matches. Germline V gene sequence: CDR1 LNHDA, CDR2 SQIVND (reference sequence). CDR3 DNA sequence: TGTGCCAGTAGTACTACCGGGACAGGGAATTCACCCCTCCACTTT. Translating it yields CASSTTGTGNSPLHF.

This clone was recorded once. V and J are TRBV7-9 and TRBJ2-1, with 9 nucleotides matching TRBD2. Trimming took 5 bases from V and 2 from J; bases not matched to a gene: 4. Germline loops: CDR1 SEHNR, CDR2 FQNEAQ (reference sequence). There are 15 residues in the CDR3. The CDR3 spells CASSSSGSPYNEQFF. The CDR3 region has the DNA TGTGCCAGCAGCAGTAGCGGGAGTCCCTACAATGAGCAGTTCTTC. The full variable domain, completed using reference TRBV7-9 and TRBJ2-1, is DTGVSQNPRHKITKRGQNVTFRCDPISEHNRLYWYRQTLGQGPEFLTYFQNEAQLEKSRLLSDRFSAERPKGSFSTLEIQRTEQGDSAMYLCASSSSGSPYNEQFFGPGTRLTVL.

This chain joins TRBV5-1 and TRBJ1-3; D not resolved. CDR1 and CDR2 from the germline V gene are SGHRS and YFSETQ. The CDR3 has 16 residues. V lost 1 base, J lost 4 bases, and 15 bases lay in between. In nucleotides, the CDR3 is TGCGCCAGCAGCTTGTGGGCAGCCAATGAAGGAAACACCATATATTTT. Amino acid sequence: CASSLWAANEGNTIYF. The whole variable domain, filled in from reference TRBV5-1 and TRBJ1-3, reads KAGVTQTPRYLIKTRGQQVTLSCSPISGHRSVSWYQQTPGQGLQFLFEYFSETQRNKGNFPGRFSGRQFSNSRSEMNVSTLELGDSALYLCASSLWAANEGNTIYFGEGSWLTVV.

The chain combines TRBV6-2 or TRBV6-3 with TRBJ2-1, with 8 bases aligning to TRBD2. The CDR3 is 15 amino acids. Germline V gene sequence: CDR1 MNHEY, CDR2 SVGEGT. J lost 4 bases, V lost 6 bases, and 8 bases had no gene match. CDR3 sequence reads: CASRPGTGGYNEQFF. The CDR3 DNA reads as TGTGCCAGCAGACCTGGGACGGGGGGGTACAATGAGCAGTTCTTC.

This clone was observed a handful of times. The V gene is TRBV7-2, the J gene TRBJ1-1; possible D gene TRBD1, 6 bases. The CDR3 length is 15 residues. CDR1 SGHTA and CDR2 FQGNSA come from the germline V gene. Trimming took off 1 base at V and 5 bases at J, with 14 bases between the two ends. The CDR3, as DNA: TGTGCCAGCAGCTTAGTTGGCAGGGGAGGGACTGAAGCTTTCTTT. Its translation is CASSLVGRGGTEAFF.

This sequence joins TRBV6-5 and TRBJ1-2; 9 bases align to TRBD1. Germline V gives CDR1 MNHEY, CDR2 SVGAGI. The CDR3 has 14 amino acids. The ends lost 5 bases at V and 5 bases at J; junction bases unmatched: 6. The CDR3 DNA reads TGTGCCAGCAGTCGGACAGGGGTGGGGTATGGCTACACCTTC. This gives the protein CASSRTGVGYGYTF.

V is TRBV19 and J is TRBJ1-1, with D possibly being TRBD1 (5 bases). Germline-derived CDR1 and CDR2 are LNHDA and SQIVND (reference sequence). The CDR3 extends over 16 amino acids. V lost 6 bases, J lost 3 bases, and 20 bases lay in between. DNA of the CDR3: TGTGCCAGTAGAAACGGGTTCGGCGCGGGGGACACTGAAGCTTTCTTT. Translated, it gives CASRNGFGAGDTEAFF.

This clone was observed a single time. V gene TRBV3-1 (or the pseudogene TRBV3-2) combines with J gene TRBJ1-1, with D possibly TRBD1 on 5 matching bases. The germline gives CDR1 LGHDT, CDR2 YNNKEL (reference sequence). The ends were cut back, 4 bases at V and 7 bases at J, with 19 bases in the middle. This CDR3 comprises 15 residues. CDR3 bases: TGTGCCAGCAGCCCCGTTTCAGGGCCAGCAGGTGAAGCTTTCTTT. It is translated as CASSPVSGPAGEAFF.

This clone was seen only once. The rearrangement uses TRBV5-5 and TRBJ2-1, with D maybe TRBD2 (6 bases). Trimming removed 1 base at V and 9 bases at J, with 17 bases between. Germline loops: CDR1 SGHKS, CDR2 YYEKEE (reference sequence). The CDR3 contains 15 residues. CDR3 nucleotide sequence: TGTGCCAGCAGCTTGTGGGACTTCTTATATGGTGAGCAGTTCTTC. Amino acids: CASSLWDFLYGEQFF. Together with reference TRBV5-5 and TRBJ2-1, the CDR3 gives the full variable domain: DAGVTQSPTHLIKTRGQQVTLRCSPISGHKSVSWYQQVLGQGPQFIFQYYEKEERGRGNFPDRFSARQFPNYSSELNVNALLLGDSALYLCASSLWDFLYGEQFFGPGTRLTVL.

This chain uses TRBV29-1 with TRBJ2-1; 7 nucleotides agree with TRBD1. The germline V gene encodes CDR1 SQVTM and CDR2 ANQGSEA. The CDR3 totals 15 residues. The V segment lost 4 bases and the J segment 3 bases; nucleotides outside the gene matches: 9. CDR3 nucleotide sequence: TGCAGCGTTGTGGGTCGGCAGGGGGTCTACAATGAGCAGTTCTTC. Its translation: CSVVGRQGVYNEQFF.

The rearrangement links TRBV27 to TRBJ1-1; 8 bases are a match to TRBD1. Per the germline V gene, CDR1 is MNHEY and CDR2 is SMNVEV (reference sequence). The V and J ends lost 6 bases and 0 bases, in that order; junction bases with no gene match: 0. This CDR3 has 13 residues. CDR3 region: CASRDRVNTEAFF. CDR3 bases: TGTGCCAGCAGGGACAGGGTGAACACTGAAGCTTTCTTT.

This clone was recorded a few times. This rearrangement joins TRBV6-5 to TRBJ1-1, with a tentative D call TRBD1 (5 bases). The germline V gene has CDR1 MNHEY and CDR2 SVGAGI. The CDR3 is made up of 11 amino acids. V lost 6 bases to trimming and J lost 10 bases, with 12 bases between them. The CDR3 DNA reads TGTGCCAGCAGAGGGGATGCCGGAGCTTTCTTT. This codes for CASRGDAGAFF.

The rearrangement links TRBV3-1 (or the pseudogene TRBV3-2) to TRBJ1-5, with a weak D call TRBD1 (5 bases). CDR1 and CDR2 from the germline V gene are LGHDT and YNNKEL (reference sequence). This CDR3 has 14 residues. V was trimmed by 0 bases and J by 4 bases, leaving 7 bases between them. The DNA for the CDR3 is TGTGCCAGCAGCCAAGAAAGGGGAAATCAGCCCCAGCATTTT. Residues: CASSQERGNQPQHF.

V usage is TRBV3-1 (or the pseudogene TRBV3-2) and J usage is TRBJ2-3, with D unresolved. The CDR3 is 15 residues long. With 0 bases removed from V and 1 base from J, the gap between germline ends came to 8 bases. From germline, CDR1 is LGHDT and CDR2 YNNKEL (reference sequence). DNA for the CDR3: TGTGCCAGCAGCCAAGAATCAAGAGGCACAGATACGCAGTATTTT. Translated, it gives CASSQESRGTDTQYF.

The chain is built from TRBV4-1 and TRBJ1-2; 7 bases agree with TRBD1. Trimming removed 1 base from V and 6 bases from J; junction bases left unmatched: 8. This CDR3 has 15 amino acids. Germline CDR1 is MGHRA and CDR2 is YSYEKL. DNA for the CDR3: TGCGCCAGCAGCCAAGCTTTGACAGGGCGGGATGGCTACACCTTC. It is translated as CASSQALTGRDGYTF.

As regards this clone: The junction does not match germline at one end; this may be a read error. This rearrangement joins TRBV5-5 to TRBJ1-2, with D unclear. Germline CDR1 reads SGHKS; CDR2 reads YYEKEE (reference sequence). The CDR3 is 12 residues long. The CDR3 protein is CASSIGELEPAF. The CDR3 DNA follows: TGTGCCAGCAGCATCGGGGAATTGGAGCCAGCCTTC.

The chain has TRBV4-3 and TRBJ1-2; the match to TRBD1 covers 11 bases. The CDR3 is 15 amino acids. The germline V gene has CDR1 LGHNA and CDR2 YSLEER. After removal of 0 bases from V and 8 bases from J, the junction contained 5 bases not matched to a gene. In nucleotides, the CDR3 is TGCGCCAGCAGCCAAGAGGTGGGACAGGGGGAAGGCTACACCTTC. Translating gives CASSQEVGQGEGYTF.

This clone showed up just a few times. The rearrangement uses TRBV4-3 and TRBJ2-3; 11 bases match TRBD2. The junction had 4 bases not matched to a gene; V was cut back by 4 bases and J by 4 bases. The CDR3 has 15 amino acids. Per the germline V gene, CDR1 is LGHNA and CDR2 is YSLEER. In DNA form, the CDR3 reads TGCGCCAGCAGCCTTAGCGGGGGGGTTGCAGATACGCAGTATTTT. It specifies CASSLSGGVADTQYF.

V gene TRBV28 combines with J gene TRBJ1-4; the match to TRBD1 covers 8 bases. The CDR3 runs to 13 residues. The V and J ends lost 11 bases and 3 bases, in that order; junction bases with no gene match: 5. The V gene's germline CDR1 is MDHEN and CDR2 SYDVKM. CDR3 region: CALQGGPNEKLFF. CDR3 bases: TGTGCCCTACAGGGGGGCCCTAATGAAAAACTGTTTTTT. Drawing the rest from reference TRBV28 and TRBJ1-4, the complete variable domain is DVKVTQSSRYLVKRTGEKVFLECVQDMDHENMFWYRQDPGLGLRLIYFSYDVKMKEKGDIPEGYSVSREKKERFSLILESASTNQTSMYLCALQGGPNEKLFFGSGTQLSVL.

This clone has more than one count but fewer than ten. V and J are TRBV7-9 and TRBJ2-7; D is perhaps TRBD1 (5 bases). CDR1 is SEHNR, CDR2 FQNEAQ, per germline (reference sequence). There are 12 residues in the CDR3. V lost 1 base to trimming and J lost 10 bases, with 11 bases between them. The CDR3 nucleotides read TGTGCCAGCAGCTTAGACCGACAGAGACAGTACTTC. It encodes CASSLDRQRQYF.